This is a list of T cell receptor beta chains from one sample in a study of long-term antiretroviral therapy in people with HIV. Using immunoSEQ multiplex PCR, the repertoire was profiled, and TCRdb retains in-frame clones only, with some absent. The table has under 10,000 clones, 84% seen once. The starting material was unsorted PBMCs, obtained 0.3 years before starting antiretroviral therapy. All receptors come from a man aged 25-40 years with HIV. The CDR3 runs from the conserved cysteine through the conserved F or W. D genes are given only for firm matches. For some rows the clone size is stated as once, few or many, or as a class when expanded; others skip it.

J gene: TRBJ2-7; V gene: TRBV30; CDR3 length: 15; D gene: .; clone size: .; CDR3 protein: CAWAPFRGRASEQYF; CDR3 DNA: TGTGCCTGGGCTCCCTTCCGGGGACGAGCGTCCGAGCAGTACTTC
J gene: TRBJ2-1; V gene: TRBV4-1; CDR3 length: 14; D gene: .; clone size: .; CDR3 protein: CASSQVGTYNEQFF; CDR3 DNA: TGCGCCAGCAGCCAAGTTGGAACCTACAATGAGCAGTTCTTC
J gene: TRBJ1-1; V gene: TRBV27; CDR3 length: 14; D gene: TRBD1; clone size: .; CDR3 protein: CASSKGQGNTEAFF; CDR3 DNA: TGTGCCAGCAGTAAGGGACAGGGGAACACTGAAGCTTTCTTT
J gene: TRBJ2-7; V gene: TRBV2; CDR3 length: 14; D gene: TRBD1; clone size: .; CDR3 protein: CAGAGTGAYYEQYF; CDR3 DNA: TGTGCCGGAGCCGGGACAGGGGCCTATTACGAGCAGTACTTC
J gene: TRBJ2-2; V gene: TRBV6-4; CDR3 length: 14; D gene: TRBD2; clone size: .; CDR3 protein: CASSVAGDSGELFF; CDR3 DNA: TGTGCCAGCAGTGTAGCGGGAGACTCCGGGGAGCTGTTTTTT
J gene: TRBJ2-7; V gene: TRBV5-1; CDR3 length: 14; D gene: .; clone size: .; CDR3 protein: CASSLAGGVREQYF; CDR3 DNA: TGCGCCAGCAGCTTGGCCGGCGGGGTGAGGGAGCAGTACTTC
J gene: TRBJ2-5; V gene: TRBV7-9; CDR3 length: 12; D gene: .; clone size: .; CDR3 protein: CASSPDGETQYF; CDR3 DNA: TGTGCCAGCAGCCCTGACGGGGAGACCCAGTACTTC
J gene: TRBJ1-3; V gene: TRBV15; CDR3 length: 15; D gene: .; clone size: .; CDR3 protein: CATSRNLGLVDTIYF; CDR3 DNA: TGTGCCACCAGCAGGAATCTAGGGCTTGTGGACACCATATATTTT
J gene: TRBJ1-5; V gene: TRBV6-5; CDR3 length: 13; D gene: TRBD1; clone size: .; CDR3 protein: CASSRQGNQPQHF; CDR3 DNA: TGTGCCAGCAGCCGACAGGGAAATCAGCCCCAGCATTTT
J gene: TRBJ2-1; V gene: TRBV4-2; CDR3 length: 18; D gene: TRBD2; clone size: .; CDR3 protein: CASSQAILGTSGDNEQFF; CDR3 DNA: TGTGCCAGCAGCCAGGCCATCCTCGGGACTAGCGGGGACAATGAGCAGTTCTTC
J gene: TRBJ2-2; V gene: TRBV10-3; CDR3 length: 16; D gene: TRBD2; clone size: .; CDR3 protein: CAISGTSGRDTGELFF; CDR3 DNA: TGTGCCATCAGTGGGACTAGCGGGAGGGACACCGGGGAGCTGTTTTTT
J gene: TRBJ2-1; V gene: TRBV4-2; CDR3 length: 16; D gene: TRBD2; clone size: .; CDR3 protein: CASSQFGGSSYNEQFF; CDR3 DNA: TGTGCCAGCAGCCAATTCGGGGGGAGCTCCTACAATGAGCAGTTCTTC
J gene: TRBJ2-7; V gene: TRBV5-4; CDR3 length: 12; D gene: TRBD2; clone size: .; CDR3 protein: CASSPTSGEQYF; CDR3 DNA: TGTGCCAGCAGCCCGACTAGCGGCGAGCAGTACTTC
J gene: TRBJ2-7; V gene: TRBV18; CDR3 length: 18; D gene: TRBD2; clone size: .; CDR3 protein: CASSPSGLAGGNSYEQYF; CDR3 DNA: TGTGCCAGCTCACCGTCGGGACTAGCGGGGGGGAACTCCTACGAGCAGTACTTC
J gene: TRBJ1-1; V gene: TRBV7-9; CDR3 length: 13; D gene: .; clone size: .; CDR3 protein: CASSLSQVGAAFF; CDR3 DNA: TGTGCCAGCAGCTTATCTCAAGTAGGGGCGGCTTTCTTT
J gene: TRBJ2-7; V gene: TRBV10-3; CDR3 length: 15; D gene: .; clone size: .; CDR3 protein: CAISESGARSNEQYF; CDR3 DNA: TGTGCCATCAGTGAGTCAGGGGCCCGGTCCAACGAGCAGTACTTC
J gene: TRBJ1-5; V gene: TRBV2; CDR3 length: 14; D gene: .; clone size: .; CDR3 protein: CASSDDTSNQPQHF; CDR3 DNA: TGTGCCAGCAGTGACGACACTTCAAATCAGCCCCAGCATTTT
J gene: TRBJ2-5; V gene: TRBV7-9; CDR3 length: 16; D gene: TRBD1; clone size: .; CDR3 protein: CASSPEWDRGGETQYF; CDR3 DNA: TGTGCCAGCAGCCCCGAATGGGACAGGGGAGGGGAGACCCAGTACTTC
J gene: TRBJ2-3; V gene: TRBV11-3; CDR3 length: 17; D gene: .; clone size: .; CDR3 protein: CASSLSVWGGGTDTQYF; CDR3 DNA: TGTGCCAGCAGCTTAAGTGTGTGGGGAGGCGGCACAGATACGCAGTATTTT
J gene: TRBJ2-7; V gene: TRBV4-2; CDR3 length: 15; D gene: .; clone size: once; CDR3 protein: CASSQDSLVDSEQYF; CDR3 DNA: TGTGCCAGCAGCCAAGATTCACTAGTAGATTCCGAGCAGTACTTC
J gene: TRBJ1-3; V gene: TRBV4-2; CDR3 length: 16; D gene: .; clone size: .; CDR3 protein: CASSQDPVLSGNTIYF; CDR3 DNA: TGTGCCAGCAGCCAAGATCCCGTGCTCTCTGGAAACACCATATATTTT
J gene: TRBJ2-5; V gene: TRBV9; CDR3 length: 16; D gene: TRBD2; clone size: large; CDR3 protein: CASSVGTSTGEETQYF; CDR3 DNA: TGTGCCAGCAGCGTAGGGACTAGCACCGGGGAAGAGACCCAGTACTTC
J gene: TRBJ2-3; V gene: TRBV4-1; CDR3 length: 16; D gene: TRBD2; clone size: .; CDR3 protein: CASSQFGGGSTDTQYF; CDR3 DNA: TGCGCCAGCAGCCAATTTGGGGGGGGGAGCACAGATACGCAGTATTTT
J gene: TRBJ1-4; V gene: TRBV19; CDR3 length: 11; D gene: .; clone size: .; CDR3 protein: CASSNNEKLFF; CDR3 DNA: TGTGCCAGTAGTAATAACGAGAAACTGTTTTTT
J gene: TRBJ1-6; V gene: TRBV25-1; CDR3 length: 15; D gene: .; clone size: .; CDR3 protein: CASSLAGGTHSPLHF; CDR3 DNA: TGTGCCAGCAGTCTCGCGGGGGGGACCCATTCACCCCTCCACTTT
J gene: TRBJ2-7; V gene: TRBV10-3; CDR3 length: 16; D gene: TRBD2; clone size: .; CDR3 protein: CAISELSGKPPYEQYF; CDR3 DNA: TGTGCCATCAGTGAACTTAGCGGGAAGCCCCCCTACGAGCAGTACTTC
J gene: TRBJ1-5; V gene: TRBV2; CDR3 length: 12; D gene: .; clone size: .; CDR3 protein: CASSVRDGREVF; CDR3 DNA: TGTGCCAGCAGTGTCCGGGACGGGAGGGAGGTTTTT
J gene: TRBJ1-4; V gene: TRBV4-1; CDR3 length: 16; D gene: .; clone size: .; CDR3 protein: CASSQDSRGYFEKLFF; CDR3 DNA: TGCGCCAGCAGCCAAGATTCCCGGGGGTACTTCGAAAAACTGTTTTTT
J gene: TRBJ2-7; V gene: TRBV6-5; CDR3 length: 15; D gene: TRBD1; clone size: .; CDR3 protein: CASSLRGPWSYEQYF; CDR3 DNA: TGTGCCAGCAGTTTAAGGGGGCCTTGGTCCTACGAGCAGTACTTC
J gene: TRBJ2-7; V gene: TRBV5-1; CDR3 length: 15; D gene: TRBD1; clone size: .; CDR3 protein: CASRKDRQSSYEQYF; CDR3 DNA: TGCGCCAGCAGGAAGGACAGGCAATCTTCGTACGAGCAGTACTTC
J gene: TRBJ2-7; V gene: TRBV7-9; CDR3 length: 14; D gene: .; clone size: .; CDR3 protein: CASSPDTVSYEQYF; CDR3 DNA: TGTGCCAGCAGCCCGGACACGGTCTCCTACGAGCAGTACTTC
J gene: TRBJ2-6; V gene: TRBV19; CDR3 length: 19; D gene: .; clone size: .; CDR3 protein: CASSIVDSGALSGANVLTF; CDR3 DNA: TGTGCCAGTAGTATTGTGGACAGTGGGGCCCTCTCTGGGGCCAACGTCCTGACTTTC
J gene: TRBJ2-1; V gene: TRBV5-4; CDR3 length: 16; D gene: TRBD1; clone size: .; CDR3 protein: CASSLVRGQGQGEQFF; CDR3 DNA: TGTGCCAGCAGCTTGGTGAGGGGACAGGGGCAGGGGGAGCAGTTCTTC
J gene: TRBJ2-3; V gene: TRBV29-1; CDR3 length: 13; D gene: .; clone size: once; CDR3 protein: CSVEVQGSDTQYF; CDR3 DNA: TGCAGCGTTGAAGTTCAGGGGTCAGATACGCAGTATTTT
J gene: TRBJ2-1; V gene: TRBV19; CDR3 length: 15; D gene: .; clone size: .; CDR3 protein: CASSRERSSYNEQFF; CDR3 DNA: TGTGCCAGTAGTAGGGAGCGGAGCTCCTACAATGAGCAGTTCTTC
J gene: TRBJ2-5; V gene: TRBV5-1; CDR3 length: 16; D gene: TRBD2; clone size: .; CDR3 protein: CASSLSVASGQETQYF; CDR3 DNA: TGCGCCAGCAGCTTGAGCGTGGCTAGCGGGCAAGAGACCCAGTACTTC
J gene: TRBJ2-1; V gene: TRBV10-3; CDR3 length: 12; D gene: .; clone size: once; CDR3 protein: CAIRGVDNEQFF; CDR3 DNA: TGTGCCATCAGGGGGGTGGACAATGAGCAGTTCTTC
J gene: TRBJ2-1; V gene: TRBV5-1; CDR3 length: 15; D gene: TRBD1; clone size: .; CDR3 protein: CASSLGQGRYNEQFF; CDR3 DNA: TGCGCCAGCAGCTTGGGACAGGGGCGATACAATGAGCAGTTCTTC
J gene: TRBJ1-2; V gene: TRBV5-1; CDR3 length: 14; D gene: TRBD1; clone size: once; CDR3 protein: CASSHPTGFDGYTF; CDR3 DNA: TGCGCCAGCAGCCACCCGACAGGGTTCGATGGCTACACCTTC
J gene: TRBJ2-7; V gene: TRBV6-6; CDR3 length: 15; D gene: .; clone size: .; CDR3 protein: CASSYIEGGSYEQYF; CDR3 DNA: TGTGCCAGCAGTTACATAGAGGGGGGATCCTACGAGCAGTACTTC
J gene: TRBJ2-7; V gene: TRBV2; CDR3 length: 13; D gene: .; clone size: .; CDR3 protein: CASSVRDRYEQYF; CDR3 DNA: TGTGCCAGCAGTGTGAGGGACCGGTACGAGCAGTACTTC
J gene: TRBJ2-5; V gene: TRBV28; CDR3 length: 13; D gene: .; clone size: .; CDR3 protein: CASSLTPQETQYF; CDR3 DNA: TGTGCCAGCAGTTTGACACCCCAAGAGACCCAGTACTTC
J gene: TRBJ2-7; V gene: TRBV27; CDR3 length: 15; D gene: TRBD2; clone size: .; CDR3 protein: CASSLIAGGPYEQYF; CDR3 DNA: TGTGCCAGCAGTTTAATAGCGGGAGGACCTTACGAGCAGTACTTC
J gene: TRBJ2-5; V gene: TRBV5-1; CDR3 length: 17; D gene: TRBD2; clone size: .; CDR3 protein: CASSLAFGTSGEETQYF; CDR3 DNA: TGCGCCAGCAGCTTGGCTTTCGGGACTAGCGGCGAAGAGACCCAGTACTTC
J gene: TRBJ2-7; V gene: TRBV6-5; CDR3 length: 11; D gene: .; clone size: once; CDR3 protein: CASSSGTQQYF; CDR3 DNA: TGTGCCAGCAGTTCAGGCACCCAGCAGTACTTC
J gene: TRBJ2-7; V gene: TRBV5-4; CDR3 length: 13; D gene: .; clone size: few; CDR3 protein: CASSLAGGDEQYF; CDR3 DNA: TGTGCCAGCAGCTTGGCAGGGGGGGACGAGCAGTACTTC
J gene: TRBJ2-4; V gene: TRBV7-3; CDR3 length: 13; D gene: TRBD2; clone size: .; CDR3 protein: CASSSSGRNIQYF; CDR3 DNA: TGTGCCAGCAGCTCTAGCGGGAGAAACATTCAGTACTTC
J gene: TRBJ2-2; V gene: TRBV5-1; CDR3 length: 16; D gene: .; clone size: .; CDR3 protein: CASSLVAGAGTGELFF; CDR3 DNA: TGCGCCAGCAGCTTGGTCGCGGGGGCCGGAACCGGGGAGCTGTTTTTT
J gene: TRBJ2-2; V gene: TRBV4-3; CDR3 length: 15; D gene: .; clone size: .; CDR3 protein: CASSQDGRVSGELFF; CDR3 DNA: TGCGCCAGCAGCCAAGATGGCCGGGTGAGCGGGGAGCTGTTTTTT
J gene: TRBJ1-2; V gene: TRBV27; CDR3 length: 13; D gene: .; clone size: .; CDR3 protein: CASSPGQADGYTF; CDR3 DNA: TGTGCCAGCAGTCCAGGACAAGCCGATGGCTACACCTTC
J gene: TRBJ1-5; V gene: TRBV28; CDR3 length: 12; D gene: .; clone size: .; CDR3 protein: CASSLFLRPQHF; CDR3 DNA: TGTGCCAGCAGTTTATTCTTGCGGCCCCAGCATTTT
J gene: TRBJ2-7; V gene: TRBV7-2; CDR3 length: 15; D gene: TRBD2; clone size: .; CDR3 protein: CASRGGLAGSYEQYF; CDR3 DNA: TGTGCCAGCAGGGGGGGACTAGCGGGGTCCTACGAGCAGTACTTC